The following is a T cell receptor (beta chain) sequence with its context. The antigen remains unidentified. The data were obtained in a study of T cells in localized non-small cell lung cancer. Study-level points and caveats: Appearance in adjacent lung was seen for a median around 60 of the top 100 tumor clones. There was higher T cell clonality in uninvolved adjacent lung than in tumor, and it was highest there. Heterogeneity within the tumor remains possible, as just one region underwent sequencing.

The germline V gene encodes CDR1 GTSNPN and CDR2 SVGIG (reference sequence). The CDR3 is 15 residues long. The V segment lost 3 bases and the J segment 2 bases; nucleotides outside the gene matches: 3. Libraries were prepared by immunoSEQ multiplex PCR; TCRdb keeps only in-frame clonotypes and omits some of them. In the table there are about 11,000 clones, around nine tenths of which are singletons. The clonotype was recovered from a male donor older than 55 with stage III lung adenocarcinoma. The input for sequencing was peripheral blood, taken before any cancer treatment. The chain employs TRBV30 and TRBJ1-6, with 8 positions matching TRBD1. CDR3 in DNA: TGTGCCTGGAGGGGGACAGGCGCCTATAATTCACCCCTCCACTTT. Its translation is CAWRGTGAYNSPLHF.